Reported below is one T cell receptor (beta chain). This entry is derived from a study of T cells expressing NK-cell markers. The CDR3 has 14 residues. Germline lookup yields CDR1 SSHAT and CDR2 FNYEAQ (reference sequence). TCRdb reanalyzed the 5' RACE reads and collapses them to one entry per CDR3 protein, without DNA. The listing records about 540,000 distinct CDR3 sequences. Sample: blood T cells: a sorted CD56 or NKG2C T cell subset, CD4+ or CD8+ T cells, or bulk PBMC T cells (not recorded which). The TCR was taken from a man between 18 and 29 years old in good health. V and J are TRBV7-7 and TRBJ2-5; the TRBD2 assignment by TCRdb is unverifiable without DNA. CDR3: CASSALAGKETQYF.